Below, one TCR beta chain is given with its context. Its recognized antigen is unknown. No base quality values were provided; no much bigger clone lies one nucleotide off. The data belong to a study of vaccination and CD4 T cells after COVID-19 (dated 2022 in TCRdb). Regarding the study in general: Convalescent patients had a positive SARS-CoV-2 result on nasal swab PCR, and of these patients, several had mild disease and one had severe disease. Six males and four females were included in the convalescent cohort, with two Hispanic individuals, seven Caucasians, two Asians and one multiracial person represented. Each participant got two doses of either the Pfizer-BioNTech BNT162b2 vaccine (n=8) or the Moderna mRNA-1273 vaccine (n=2). Post-COVID blood samples were collected from convalescent patients a median of approximately 93 days after diagnosis, with a range of roughly 30 to 170 days. The time from the second vaccine dose to post-vaccine blood sampling had a median of roughly 77 days and ranged from about 14 to 241 days. Three convalescent patients gave samples both early after vaccination (day 14) and late after vaccination (days 161 to 241). Overlapping spike peptide pools from SARS-CoV-2 and from the common cold coronaviruses HCoV-NL63, HCoV-OC43 and HCoV-229E were used as culture stimuli. Control cultures used a CEFX viral epitope pool as positive control, an HIV-1 Nef peptide pool as negative control, or no peptide. In around 9 COVID-19 convalescent patients and a handful of infection-naive healthy vaccine recipients, researchers compared the spike-specific CD4+ TCR repertoire from before mRNA vaccination with the repertoire from after. What the research found in general, with its limitations: Only a relatively small number of convalescent patients were included in the study, and early timepoints following natural infection were not analyzed. An increase in the median number of SARS-CoV-2-reactive clonotypes from 20 to 25 after infection to a few dozen after vaccination was observed, but the change was not found to be significant. In convalescent patients, a median approximately 89% of post-vaccine SARS-CoV-2-reactive clones were detected only after vaccination, suggesting vaccine-specific priming. In convalescent patients, nearly all vaccine-specific clones (304 of 307) were found to be mono-reactive for SARS-CoV-2 spike rather than cross-reactive with common cold coronaviruses.

This specimen's time point label, interpreted: late sampling 161 to 241 days after vaccination in a few convalescent patients. In light of the paper, this sample's treatment or condition label describes: roughly 11-day PBMC culture with coronavirus spike peptide pools or control peptides (ViraFEST assay). The ViraFEST assay was used in the study, in which antigen-specific T cells were expanded with peptide pools and expanded clonotypes were subsequently identified by TCR sequencing. The positive SARS-CoV-2 PCR tests of the convalescent patients were dated from March to December 2020, before the Alpha, Beta and Delta variants emerged in the United States. Each well held some 2 million PBMCs cultured in IMDM containing roughly 5% human AB serum and approximately 9.4 IU/ml IL-2, with about 10 ug/ml peptide pools added. On days 3 and 7, half of the culture medium was replaced with fresh IL-2-containing medium. After around 10 days of culture, CD4+ T cells were isolated by negative selection with the EasySep CD4+ T cell isolation kit. PBMCs were separated from whole blood using Ficoll-Paque Plus gradient centrifugation and then either used fresh or cryopreserved at -140C. Culture conditions were generally each tested in triplicate wells.

Receptors were amplified or captured by PCR. DNA from cultured CD4+ T cells underwent TCR sequencing with the Oncomine TCR Beta short-read assay at the Johns Hopkins FTIC core. The QIAamp micro DNA kit was used to extract genomic DNA from the cultured CD4+ T cells. Oncomine TCR Beta libraries from cultured CD4+ T cells were pooled with unique dual indexes and sequenced on an Illumina iSeq 100. For the original study's pipeline: Non-productive sequences were removed, and CDR3s that did not start with C, did not end with F or W, or were shorter than 7 amino acids were discarded. Antigen-specific clonotypes were identified using the MANAFEST web application through comparison of peptide-stimulated wells with reference and other culture wells. To be called positive, a clone needed an FDR below 0.05, an odds ratio above 5, and a productive frequency above 0.1% in at least two of three replicate wells. A clonotype was classed as cross-reactive if the clonotype showed significant expansion both in SARS-CoV-2 spike wells and in at least one common cold coronavirus spike condition. Levenshtein distances (stringdist) and unrooted phylogenetic trees (ape) in R version 3.6.1 were used to assess CDR3 homology. The public reads were run again by TCRdb, first through fastp at Q25 and then through MiXCR, and only productive beta chains were kept. Identical CDR3 proteins give one entry, which carries the most common genes and DNA. TCRdb's processing, not the study's, gives the V and J calls here. In all, the sample holds some 17,000 distinct CDR3 sequences, and about 52% of those were seen once. Roughly 13% of the sample comes from the top ten.

Sequencing was performed on CD4+ T cells from blood, cultured in vitro, taken about 7 months after SARS-CoV-2 vaccination. The TCR originated in a human donor who had recovered from COVID-19.

The CDR3 is CASSRLAGNSAAQYF. The DNA sequence reads TGTGCCAGCAGTAGACTAGCGGGAAATTCCGCGGCCCAGTACTTC. The chain is assembled from TRBV7-3 and TRBJ2-5; 11 junctional bases match TRBD2. V lost 6 bases and J lost 9 bases, and the count of bases not matched to a germline gene is 12. Reading the germline V gene gives CDR1 SGHTA and CDR2 FQGTGA. The CDR3, cysteine through phenylalanine, is 15 amino acids long. The retained sequence is limited to the CDR3, 45 bases, with the frame set at the first base.